This T cell receptor (beta chain) appears in the sequencing data of a study of blood T cells in healthy people across ages. A second 7 to 11 cycle PCR used barcoded and J-beta primers. One entry per CDR3 protein, called by TCRdb with MiXCR from the 5' RACE reads. This table holds approximately 1,000,000 distinct CDR3 sequences, about two fifths found once. This CDR3 has 14 residues. The germline V gene has CDR1 SGHRS and CDR2 YFSETQ. Unmatched junction bases numbered 2, after V lost 2 bases and J lost 4 bases. The receptor's source is a young man in good health. The rearrangement uses TRBV5-1 and TRBJ1-1; 10 nucleotides match TRBD1. The sequenced sample was blood. This chain's CDR3 is CASSFRQGATEAFF. Here the CDR3 DNA reads TGCGCCAGCAGCTTTCGACAGGGGGCCACTGAAGCTTTCTTT.